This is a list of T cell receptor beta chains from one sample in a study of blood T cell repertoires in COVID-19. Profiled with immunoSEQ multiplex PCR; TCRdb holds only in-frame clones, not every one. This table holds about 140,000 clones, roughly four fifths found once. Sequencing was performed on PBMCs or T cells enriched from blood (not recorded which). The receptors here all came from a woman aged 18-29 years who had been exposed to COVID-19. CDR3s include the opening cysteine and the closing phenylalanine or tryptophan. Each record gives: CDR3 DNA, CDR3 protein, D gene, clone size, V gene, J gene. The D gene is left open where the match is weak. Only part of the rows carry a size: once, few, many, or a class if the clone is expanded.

CDR3 DNA: TGTGCCAGTAGTATAGAAGGGGTCTATGGCTACACCTTC; CDR3 protein: CASSIEGVYGYTF; D gene: NA; clone size: NA; V gene: TRBV19; J gene: TRBJ1-2
CDR3 DNA: TGTGCCAGCAGCTCATCCGGGGATCAGCCCCAGCATTTT; CDR3 protein: CASSSSGDQPQHF; D gene: NA; clone size: once; V gene: TRBV7-9; J gene: TRBJ1-5
CDR3 DNA: TGTGCCAGCTCACCTGGTGGACTAGCTTACTACGAGCAGTACTTC; CDR3 protein: CASSPGGLAYYEQYF; D gene: TRBD2; clone size: NA; V gene: TRBV18; J gene: TRBJ2-7
CDR3 DNA: TGCGCCAGCAGCCCAGGGACAGCCTTCTATGGCTACACCTTC; CDR3 protein: CASSPGTAFYGYTF; D gene: TRBD1; clone size: NA; V gene: TRBV5-1; J gene: TRBJ1-2
CDR3 DNA: TGTGCCAGCAGCCGGACTAGAAGTTCGCGGGAGCAGTTCTTC; CDR3 protein: CASSRTRSSREQFF; D gene: TRBD2; clone size: NA; V gene: TRBV27; J gene: TRBJ2-1
CDR3 DNA: TGTGCCTGGAACAGGGTTGGGGAGACCCAGTACTTC; CDR3 protein: CAWNRVGETQYF; D gene: NA; clone size: NA; V gene: TRBV30; J gene: TRBJ2-5
CDR3 DNA: TGTGCCACCAGTGACCGGAAACTAGCACCCTACGAGCAGTACTTC; CDR3 protein: CATSDRKLAPYEQYF; D gene: NA; clone size: once; V gene: TRBV24-1; J gene: TRBJ2-7
CDR3 DNA: TGTGCCAGCCGCGGGGAGGGGCAACTGTTTTTT; CDR3 protein: CASRGEGQLFF; D gene: NA; clone size: NA; V gene: TRBV7-9; J gene: TRBJ1-4
CDR3 DNA: TGTGCCATCAGTGAGTTTGCTGGTGAGGATTCACCCCTCCACTTT; CDR3 protein: CAISEFAGEDSPLHF; D gene: NA; clone size: NA; V gene: TRBV10-3; J gene: TRBJ1-6
CDR3 DNA: TGTGCCAGCAGCATTAGGACTAGCGGGAGCCATGAGCAGTTCTTC; CDR3 protein: CASSIRTSGSHEQFF; D gene: NA; clone size: NA; V gene: TRBV21-1; J gene: TRBJ2-1
CDR3 DNA: TGCAGCGTTGCCCGGACTAGCGGGAGGAATGAGCAGTTCTTC; CDR3 protein: CSVARTSGRNEQFF; D gene: TRBD2; clone size: once; V gene: TRBV29-1; J gene: TRBJ2-1
CDR3 DNA: TGTGCCAGCAGCCAACAATTCTCCTACAATGAGCAGTTCTTC; CDR3 protein: CASSQQFSYNEQFF; D gene: NA; clone size: NA; V gene: TRBV14; J gene: TRBJ2-1
CDR3 DNA: TGTGCCATCAGTGAGCCATCCCAAGTTGGCGGGAGGCCTCGGTCCTACAATGAGCAGTTCTTC; CDR3 protein: CAISEPSQVGGRPRSYNEQFF; D gene: TRBD2; clone size: NA; V gene: TRBV10-3; J gene: TRBJ2-1
CDR3 DNA: TGTGCCAGCAGCTTAAGGAAGTGGTATGAAGCGGGGCGAATAGATGAGCAGTTCTTC; CDR3 protein: CASSLRKWYEAGRIDEQFF; D gene: TRBD2; clone size: NA; V gene: TRBV7-9; J gene: TRBJ2-1
CDR3 DNA: TGTGCCAGCAGTTACTCCGGGGGGAGCAATCAGCCCCAGCATTTT; CDR3 protein: CASSYSGGSNQPQHF; D gene: NA; clone size: NA; V gene: TRBV6-2/TRBV6-3; J gene: TRBJ1-5
CDR3 DNA: TGTGCCAGCAGCTCGCAACAGGGGGCGGGAGAAAAACTGTTTTTT; CDR3 protein: CASSSQQGAGEKLFF; D gene: TRBD1; clone size: NA; V gene: TRBV7-6; J gene: TRBJ1-4
CDR3 DNA: TGTGCCAGCAGCCAATTCAGGGGTCCCTACGAGCAGTACTTC; CDR3 protein: CASSQFRGPYEQYF; D gene: NA; clone size: NA; V gene: TRBV4-2; J gene: TRBJ2-7
CDR3 DNA: TGTGCCAGCAGCTTCACTAGCGGGAGCTACGAGCAGTACTTC; CDR3 protein: CASSFTSGSYEQYF; D gene: TRBD2; clone size: NA; V gene: TRBV7-9; J gene: TRBJ2-7
CDR3 DNA: TGCGCCAGCAGCCAAGAATTGACAGAAAATTACAATGAGCAGTTCTTC; CDR3 protein: CASSQELTENYNEQFF; D gene: NA; clone size: NA; V gene: TRBV4-1; J gene: TRBJ2-1
CDR3 DNA: TGTGCCAGCAGACCCGGACTAGCGGGAGTAGATCGGGACAATGAGCAGTTCTTC; CDR3 protein: CASRPGLAGVDRDNEQFF; D gene: TRBD2; clone size: NA; V gene: TRBV7-9; J gene: TRBJ2-1
CDR3 DNA: TGCGCCAGCAGCCAAGGCGGGTATAGCAATCAGCCCCAGCATTTT; CDR3 protein: CASSQGGYSNQPQHF; D gene: NA; clone size: few; V gene: TRBV5-1; J gene: TRBJ1-5
CDR3 DNA: TGCAGCGTGGGTTGGACAGGGCGTGACTACACCTTC; CDR3 protein: CSVGWTGRDYTF; D gene: TRBD1; clone size: NA; V gene: TRBV29-1; J gene: TRBJ1-2
CDR3 DNA: TGTGCCAGCAGCTTCCCCCGCAGGGGGAATCAGCCCCAGCATTTT; CDR3 protein: CASSFPRRGNQPQHF; D gene: TRBD1; clone size: NA; V gene: TRBV7-3; J gene: TRBJ1-5
CDR3 DNA: TGTGCCAGCAGCTTGGCCCTCTCGACAGGGACTAATGAAAAACTGTTTTTT; CDR3 protein: CASSLALSTGTNEKLFF; D gene: TRBD1; clone size: NA; V gene: TRBV5-5; J gene: TRBJ1-4
CDR3 DNA: TGCAGCGTTGGTTCGGGAACCTCCACAGATACGCAGTATTTT; CDR3 protein: CSVGSGTSTDTQYF; D gene: NA; clone size: NA; V gene: TRBV29-1; J gene: TRBJ2-3
CDR3 DNA: TGTGCCACGGGAGAGGACGGGTCAAAAGCTTTCTTT; CDR3 protein: CATGEDGSKAFF; D gene: NA; clone size: NA; V gene: TRBV3-1/TRBV3-2; J gene: TRBJ1-1
CDR3 DNA: TGTGCCAGCAGTGTCCGCGAAGGCAAGATCGGGTACGAGCAGTACTTC; CDR3 protein: CASSVREGKIGYEQYF; D gene: NA; clone size: NA; V gene: TRBV6-1; J gene: TRBJ2-7
CDR3 DNA: TGTGCCAGCAGCTCTCTGAACTATGGCTACACCTTC; CDR3 protein: CASSSLNYGYTF; D gene: NA; clone size: NA; V gene: TRBV7-9; J gene: TRBJ1-2
CDR3 DNA: TGTGCCAGCAGCTTATACGGGGACTCCTACAATGAGCAGTTCTTC; CDR3 protein: CASSLYGDSYNEQFF; D gene: NA; clone size: NA; V gene: TRBV11-3; J gene: TRBJ2-1
CDR3 DNA: TGTGCCAGCAGCCAGGGACAGTTGGCTTTCTTT; CDR3 protein: CASSQGQLAFF; D gene: TRBD1; clone size: NA; V gene: TRBV2; J gene: TRBJ1-1
CDR3 DNA: TGTGCCAGCACAACGGGACTAGCTACCTATGAGCAGTTCTTC; CDR3 protein: CASTTGLATYEQFF; D gene: TRBD2; clone size: NA; V gene: TRBV13; J gene: TRBJ2-1
CDR3 DNA: TGTGCCAGCAGCCTCGTAGCGGGAGCGACAGATACGCAGTATTTT; CDR3 protein: CASSLVAGATDTQYF; D gene: TRBD2; clone size: NA; V gene: TRBV7-9; J gene: TRBJ2-3
CDR3 DNA: TGTGCCAGCAGCTTAGGGGCGGGTCAGCCCCAGCATTTT; CDR3 protein: CASSLGAGQPQHF; D gene: NA; clone size: NA; V gene: TRBV7-8; J gene: TRBJ1-5
CDR3 DNA: TGTGCCAGTAGTGTTGGACAGGCAGCCAACAATGAGCAGTTCTTC; CDR3 protein: CASSVGQAANNEQFF; D gene: TRBD1; clone size: NA; V gene: TRBV19; J gene: TRBJ2-1
CDR3 DNA: TGCGCCAGCAGCCAACGCATTCTAACAGGGGCCTCCAGCCAGCCCCAGCATTTT; CDR3 protein: CASSQRILTGASSQPQHF; D gene: TRBD1; clone size: few; V gene: TRBV4-1; J gene: TRBJ1-5
CDR3 DNA: TGTGCCAGCAGCTTAGGAGGGTTCAACACTGAAGCTTTCTTT; CDR3 protein: CASSLGGFNTEAFF; D gene: NA; clone size: once; V gene: TRBV7-3; J gene: TRBJ1-1
CDR3 DNA: TGTGCCAGCCCCCTGGGTAGGCAGGGCCTGAACACTGAAGCTTTCTTT; CDR3 protein: CASPLGRQGLNTEAFF; D gene: NA; clone size: NA; V gene: TRBV5-5; J gene: TRBJ1-1
CDR3 DNA: TGTGCCTGGAGTGTACTCGGAGGCTACGAGCAGTACTTC; CDR3 protein: CAWSVLGGYEQYF; D gene: NA; clone size: once; V gene: TRBV30; J gene: TRBJ2-7
CDR3 DNA: TGTGCCAGCAGCGAAGGACAGGCCACCGGGGAGCTGTTTTTT; CDR3 protein: CASSEGQATGELFF; D gene: TRBD1; clone size: NA; V gene: TRBV6-1; J gene: TRBJ2-2
CDR3 DNA: TGTGCCAGCAGTACCAGCGGGGAATTATACAATGAGCAGTTCTTC; CDR3 protein: CASSTSGELYNEQFF; D gene: TRBD2; clone size: NA; V gene: TRBV27; J gene: TRBJ2-1
CDR3 DNA: TGTGCCAGCAGTTTATCCGCTAGCGGGAGATACAATGAGCAGTTCTTC; CDR3 protein: CASSLSASGRYNEQFF; D gene: TRBD2; clone size: NA; V gene: TRBV28; J gene: TRBJ2-1
CDR3 DNA: TGTGCCAGCAGCTTAGTTGGGGGGGCGACGGGTGGCTACACCTTC; CDR3 protein: CASSLVGGATGGYTF; D gene: NA; clone size: NA; V gene: TRBV7-2; J gene: TRBJ1-2
CDR3 DNA: TGTGCCAGCAGTTTTTTTCCCAAACTGGGCTCACCCCTCCACTTT; CDR3 protein: CASSFFPKLGSPLHF; D gene: NA; clone size: NA; V gene: TRBV28; J gene: TRBJ1-6
CDR3 DNA: TGTGCCAGCAGGAGACAGACAGGGGGCAATCAGCCCCAGCATTTT; CDR3 protein: CASRRQTGGNQPQHF; D gene: TRBD1; clone size: few; V gene: TRBV28; J gene: TRBJ1-5
CDR3 DNA: TGTGCCACCCGACAGGGGAACACTGAAGCTTTCTTT; CDR3 protein: CATRQGNTEAFF; D gene: TRBD1; clone size: NA; V gene: TRBV19; J gene: TRBJ1-1
CDR3 DNA: TGCAGTGCTAGTGGACAGAACTATGGCTACACCTTC; CDR3 protein: CSASGQNYGYTF; D gene: NA; clone size: NA; V gene: TRBV20-1; J gene: TRBJ1-2
CDR3 DNA: TGTGCCAGCAGCCCTACTAGCGGAGGTGATACGCAGTATTTT; CDR3 protein: CASSPTSGGDTQYF; D gene: TRBD2; clone size: NA; V gene: TRBV7-6; J gene: TRBJ2-3
CDR3 DNA: TGCAGCGTTGAAGGCAGGGGCCCGATTAACTATGGCTACACCTTC; CDR3 protein: CSVEGRGPINYGYTF; D gene: NA; clone size: NA; V gene: TRBV29-1; J gene: TRBJ1-2
CDR3 DNA: TGTGCCAGCAGCCCCTCCCAGGGGGGTACGCAGTATTTT; CDR3 protein: CASSPSQGGTQYF; D gene: NA; clone size: few; V gene: TRBV27; J gene: TRBJ2-3
CDR3 DNA: TGTGCCAGCAGGACAGGACTAGCAGGAGAGCAGTTCTTC; CDR3 protein: CASRTGLAGEQFF; D gene: TRBD2; clone size: NA; V gene: TRBV12-3/TRBV12-4; J gene: TRBJ2-1
CDR3 DNA: TGCGCCAGCAGCTCATTGACTAGCGGACCCTACAATGAGCAGTTCTTC; CDR3 protein: CASSSLTSGPYNEQFF; D gene: TRBD2; clone size: NA; V gene: TRBV5-1; J gene: TRBJ2-1
CDR3 DNA: TGTGCCAGCAGCAACCCGGGAAGTGGGAATTCACCCCTCCACTTT; CDR3 protein: CASSNPGSGNSPLHF; D gene: NA; clone size: NA; V gene: TRBV28; J gene: TRBJ1-6
CDR3 DNA: TGCGCCAGCAGATTATTTCTCTCCAGGATGAACACTGAAGCTTTCTTT; CDR3 protein: CASRLFLSRMNTEAFF; D gene: NA; clone size: NA; V gene: TRBV5-1; J gene: TRBJ1-1
CDR3 DNA: TGTGCCTGGATGTCCCCCTGGGAGGGGACCAATGAGCAGTTCTTC; CDR3 protein: CAWMSPWEGTNEQFF; D gene: TRBD2; clone size: NA; V gene: TRBV30; J gene: TRBJ2-1
CDR3 DNA: TGTGCCAGCAGCGCCGGACAGGGGAACACCGGGGAGCTGTTTTTT; CDR3 protein: CASSAGQGNTGELFF; D gene: TRBD1; clone size: NA; V gene: TRBV9; J gene: TRBJ2-2
CDR3 DNA: TGTGCCAGCGAGACAGTTAGCACAGATACGCAGTATTTT; CDR3 protein: CASETVSTDTQYF; D gene: NA; clone size: once; V gene: TRBV27; J gene: TRBJ2-3
CDR3 DNA: TGTGCCAGTCGCGATCCGGGACAGGGTAACACCGGGGAGCTGTTTTTT; CDR3 protein: CASRDPGQGNTGELFF; D gene: TRBD1; clone size: once; V gene: TRBV28; J gene: TRBJ2-2
CDR3 DNA: TGTGCCAGCAGCTTTCAACAGACGAAGTCTGAAGCTTTCTTT; CDR3 protein: CASSFQQTKSEAFF; D gene: NA; clone size: NA; V gene: TRBV7-9; J gene: TRBJ1-1
CDR3 DNA: TGTGCCAGCAGCCCTAGCGGGACGCCAGATACGCAGTATTTT; CDR3 protein: CASSPSGTPDTQYF; D gene: TRBD2; clone size: NA; V gene: TRBV3-1/TRBV3-2; J gene: TRBJ2-3